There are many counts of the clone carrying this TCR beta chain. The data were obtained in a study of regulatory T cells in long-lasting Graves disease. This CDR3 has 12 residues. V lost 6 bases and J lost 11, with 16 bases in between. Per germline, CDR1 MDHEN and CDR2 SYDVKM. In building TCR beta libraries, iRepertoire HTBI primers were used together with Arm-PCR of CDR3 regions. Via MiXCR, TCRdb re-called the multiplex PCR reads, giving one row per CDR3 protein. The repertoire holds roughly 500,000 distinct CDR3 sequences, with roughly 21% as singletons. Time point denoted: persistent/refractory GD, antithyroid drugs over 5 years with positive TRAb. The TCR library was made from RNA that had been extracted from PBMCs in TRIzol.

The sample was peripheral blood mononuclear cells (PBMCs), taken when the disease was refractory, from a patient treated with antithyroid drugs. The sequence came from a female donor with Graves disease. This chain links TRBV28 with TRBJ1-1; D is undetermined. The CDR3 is CASSLGWEKAFF. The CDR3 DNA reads TGTGCCAGCAGCCTCGGATGGGAAAAGGCTTTCTTT.